The text below deals with one T cell receptor beta chain. What it binds is not known. Specified treatment: roughly 20 received Ad26.COV2.S at low or high dose, single or two shots; about 5 received placebo; per-sample allocation not given. Samples came from day 63 after the first vaccine or placebo injection. Boston provided a donor who was an adult aged 18-55 years. This sample was included in a study of Ad26.COV2.S vaccination and SARS-CoV-2 variants. Across the study: The donor was enrolled in the Ad26.COV2.S arm of the COV1001 trial. Donor got 5x10^10 or 1x10^11 viral particles of Ad26.COV2.S.

V gave up 3 bases and J gave up 3 bases, with 9 bases separating them. The germline CDR1 and CDR2 sequences are DFQATT and SNEGSKA (reference sequence). CDR3 length: 13 amino acids. Assay used: immunoSEQ multiplex PCR; TCRdb lists only in-frame clones, some missing. The sample contains roughly 410,000 clones, roughly four fifths of which appear only once. Study-wide results and caveats: The TCR breadth and depth analyses may have understated or missed part of the total T cell responses.

The chain joins TRBV20-1 to TRBJ1-5; tentative D call: TRBD1 (6 bases). Here the sequenced sample was peripheral blood, taken in a trial of Ad26.COV2.S vaccine versus placebo. This TCR was recovered from a person aged 18-65 years who received the Ad26.COV2.S COVID-19 vaccine or a placebo. Written as DNA, the CDR3 is TGCAGTGCTAGTGGGGACACCAATCAGCCCCAGCATTTT. Protein product: CSASGDTNQPQHF.